These 11 T cell receptor beta chains came from one sample sequenced in a study of blood T cell repertoires in COVID-19. Assay used: immunoSEQ multiplex PCR; TCRdb lists only in-frame clones, some missing. Of about 46,000 clones listed, roughly 88% are singletons. The specimen was peripheral blood. The receptor set was obtained from a human donor in a cohort sampled during active COVID-19. The donor label of this sample is uncertain.

The V and J genes are TRBV5-1 and TRBJ2-3; D perhaps matches TRBD1 (6 bases). This CDR3 is built from 15 residues. Trimming removed 0 bases from V and 4 bases from J, with 12 bases in between. CDR1 is SGHRS and CDR2 is YFSETQ in the germline V gene. For the CDR3, the DNA is TGCGCCAGCAGCTTGGTCGGCAGGGGCTCAGATACGCAGTATTTT. It translates to CASSLVGRGSDTQYF. The full variable domain, rest sourced from reference TRBV5-1 and TRBJ2-3, is KAGVTQTPRYLIKTRGQQVTLSCSPISGHRSVSWYQQTPGQGLQFLFEYFSETQRNKGNFPGRFSGRQFSNSRSEMNVSTLELGDSALYLCASSLVGRGSDTQYFGPGTRLTVL.

This chain joins TRBV7-6 and TRBJ2-3, with 7 bases matching TRBD1. The CDR3 loop spans 15 amino acids. The germline V gene has CDR1 SGHVS and CDR2 FNYEAQ. The V and J ends lost 3 bases and 0 bases, in that order; junction bases with no gene match: 3. The CDR3: CASSFGTASTDTQYF. The DNA of the CDR3 is TGTGCCAGCAGCTTTGGGACAGCTAGCACAGATACGCAGTATTTT.

This clone was seen only a few times. The chain employs TRBV5-5 and TRBJ1-4; 7 nucleotides align to TRBD1. Germline loops: CDR1 SGHKS, CDR2 YYEKEE (reference sequence). Trimming cost V 4 bases and J 0 bases; bases outside gene matches: 6. The CDR3 loop spans 16 amino acids. This chain's CDR3 is CASSLGTVTTNEKLFF. CDR3 DNA: TGTGCCAGCAGCCTCGGGACAGTCACAACTAATGAAAAACTGTTTTTT.

V and J are TRBV5-1 and TRBJ2-5, with 12 bases that match TRBD2. The germline gives CDR1 SGHRS, CDR2 YFSETQ. The CDR3 is made up of 17 amino acids. Unmatched junction bases numbered 8, after V lost 1 base and J lost 4 bases. The CDR3: CASSLRLAGGPGETQYF. The CDR3 region has the DNA TGCGCCAGCAGCTTGAGGCTAGCGGGGGGGCCGGGAGAGACCCAGTACTTC.

V and J are TRBV6-2 or TRBV6-3 and TRBJ2-3, with a tentative D call TRBD2 (6 bases). Trimming cost V 4 bases and J 8 bases, with 16 bases left between them. Per germline, CDR1 MNHEY and CDR2 SVGEGT. The CDR3 contains 14 residues. CDR3 nucleotides: TGTGCCAGCAGTTTCGGGACTGCCTCCGGTACGCAGTATTTT. Its translation: CASSFGTASGTQYF.

V usage is TRBV3-1 (or the pseudogene TRBV3-2) and J usage is TRBJ1-3; a weak D match, TRBD1 (6 bases). The CDR3 totals 16 residues. CDR1 is LGHDT, CDR2 YNNKEL, per germline (reference sequence). The V end lost 2 bases, the J end lost 0 bases, and 11 bases lay between the germline ends. CDR3 in DNA: TGTGCCAGCAGCCAACACCGGGACACCTCTGGAAACACCATATATTTT. The encoded protein is CASSQHRDTSGNTIYF.

The V gene is TRBV6-5, the J gene TRBJ2-7; D perhaps matches TRBD1 (6 bases). The CDR3 consists of 11 residues. V shed 6 bases and J shed 7 bases, with 10 bases lying between them. Looked up from germline, CDR1 is MNHEY and CDR2 is SVGAGI. The chain's CDR3 is CASRDSWEQYF. CDR3 coding DNA: TGTGCCAGCAGGGACAGCTGGGAGCAGTACTTC.

CDR3 loop: CASSDPGQHISGANVLTF. In DNA, the CDR3 is TGCGCCAGCAGCGACCCGGGACAGCATATCTCTGGGGCCAACGTCCTGACTTTC. The chain is built from TRBV5-1 and TRBJ2-6; 7 positions agree with TRBD1. With V trimmed by 4 bases and J by 0 bases, 10 bases remained unmatched. The CDR3 is made up of 18 amino acids. Germline V gives CDR1 SGHRS, CDR2 YFSETQ. Drawing the rest from reference TRBV5-1 and TRBJ2-6, the complete variable domain is KAGVTQTPRYLIKTRGQQVTLSCSPISGHRSVSWYQQTPGQGLQFLFEYFSETQRNKGNFPGRFSGRQFSNSRSEMNVSTLELGDSALYLCASSDPGQHISGANVLTFGAGSRLTVL.

The chain couples TRBV7-6 to TRBJ1-1; possibly TRBD1 for D (5 bases). The V gene lost 5 bases and the J gene lost 3 bases, with 13 bases spanning the gap. The CDR3 totals 14 residues. Germline V CDR1 and CDR2: SGHVS, FNYEAQ. The DNA of the CDR3 is TGTGCCAGCAGCCGGGGGATGGGGGACACTGAAGCTTTCTTT. This translates into CASSRGMGDTEAFF. Using reference TRBV7-6 and TRBJ1-1 for the parts outside the CDR3, the full variable domain is GAGVSQSPRYKVTKRGQDVALRCDPISGHVSLYWYRQALGQGPEFLTYFNYEAQQDKSGLPNDRFSAERPEGSISTLTIQRTEQRDSAMYRCASSRGMGDTEAFFGQGTRLTVV.

This clone was observed once. The rearrangement uses TRBV5-6 and TRBJ1-1, with 9 bases fitting TRBD1. Per the germline V gene, CDR1 is SGHDT and CDR2 is YYEEEE. This CDR3 is built from 16 residues. With 2 bases clipped from V and 5 bases from J, the junction kept 10 bases outside the gene matches. CDR3 sequence reads: CASSLETGGRGTEAFF. The DNA for the CDR3 is TGTGCCAGCAGCTTAGAAACAGGGGGCCGGGGAACTGAAGCTTTCTTT.

The chain links TRBV6-2 or TRBV6-3 to TRBJ2-1, with TRBD2 matching 7 bases. Per the germline V gene, CDR1 is MNHEY and CDR2 is SVGEGT. The CDR3 is 17 amino acids. With 0 bases clipped from V and 2 bases from J, the junction kept 7 bases outside the gene matches. The CDR3 loop is CASSYSSPGGPYNEQFF. CDR3 DNA: TGTGCCAGCAGTTACTCGTCTCCGGGGGGTCCCTACAATGAGCAGTTCTTC.